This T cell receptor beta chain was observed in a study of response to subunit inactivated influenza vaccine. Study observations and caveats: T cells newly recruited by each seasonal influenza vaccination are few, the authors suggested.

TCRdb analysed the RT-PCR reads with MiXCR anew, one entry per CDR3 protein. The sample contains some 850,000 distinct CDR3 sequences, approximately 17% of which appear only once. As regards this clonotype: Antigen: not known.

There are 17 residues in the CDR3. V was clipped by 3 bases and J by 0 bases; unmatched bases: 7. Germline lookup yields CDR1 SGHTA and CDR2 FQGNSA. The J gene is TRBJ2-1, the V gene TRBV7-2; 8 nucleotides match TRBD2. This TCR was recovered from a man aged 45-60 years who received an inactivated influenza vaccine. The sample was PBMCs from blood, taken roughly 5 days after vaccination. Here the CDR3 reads CASSFSGALSSYNEQFF. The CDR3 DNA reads TGTGCCAGCAGCTTTAGCGGGGCACTTAGCTCCTACAATGAGCAGTTCTTC.